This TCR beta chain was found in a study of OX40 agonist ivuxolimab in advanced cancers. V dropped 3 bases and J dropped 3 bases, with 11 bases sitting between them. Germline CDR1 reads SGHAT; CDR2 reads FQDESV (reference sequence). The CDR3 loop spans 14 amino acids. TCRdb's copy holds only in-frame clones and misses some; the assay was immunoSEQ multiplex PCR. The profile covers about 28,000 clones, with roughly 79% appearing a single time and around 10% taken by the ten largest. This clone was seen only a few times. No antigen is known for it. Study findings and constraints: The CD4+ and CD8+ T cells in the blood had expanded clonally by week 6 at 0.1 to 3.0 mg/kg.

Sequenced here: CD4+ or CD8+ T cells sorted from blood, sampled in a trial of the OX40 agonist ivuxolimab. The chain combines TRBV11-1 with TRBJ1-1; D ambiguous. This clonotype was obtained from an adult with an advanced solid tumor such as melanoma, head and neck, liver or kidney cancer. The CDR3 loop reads CASSFEGSYTEAFF. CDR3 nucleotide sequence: TGTGCCAGCAGCTTCGAGGGCTCGTACACTGAAGCTTTCTTT.